The clone carrying this T cell receptor beta chain was seen ten or more times. Its specificity is not known. TCRdb reprocessed the 5' RACE reads via MiXCR and lists one record per CDR3 protein. The sample carries 400,000 to 550,000 distinct CDR3 sequences, 20% to 30% recorded once. The entry originates in a study of identical twins. Study-level points and caveats: The degree of excess twin sharing was weaker in beta out-of-frame sequences.

The V end lost 6 bases, the J end lost 2 bases, and 11 bases lay between the germline ends. The CDR3 spans 13 residues. Per germline, CDR1 DFQATT and CDR2 SNEGSKA (reference sequence). The data also belong to a second study, concerning T cells expressing NK-cell markers. As that study records: For several experiments, T cell sorting was restricted to the alpha-beta TCR population by means of an anti-gamma-delta TCR antibody. These clonotypes additionally ranked first within the CD3+CD56-NKG2C+ fraction of a few donors.

The V call is TRBV20-1, the J call TRBJ2-1; the D is unclear. Sequenced: CD4+ T cells sorted from blood. The source is a woman younger than 35 in good health. The DNA for the CDR3 is TGCAGTGCAGATCGGTCAACCTACAATGAGCAGTTCTTC. The encoded protein is CSADRSTYNEQFF.